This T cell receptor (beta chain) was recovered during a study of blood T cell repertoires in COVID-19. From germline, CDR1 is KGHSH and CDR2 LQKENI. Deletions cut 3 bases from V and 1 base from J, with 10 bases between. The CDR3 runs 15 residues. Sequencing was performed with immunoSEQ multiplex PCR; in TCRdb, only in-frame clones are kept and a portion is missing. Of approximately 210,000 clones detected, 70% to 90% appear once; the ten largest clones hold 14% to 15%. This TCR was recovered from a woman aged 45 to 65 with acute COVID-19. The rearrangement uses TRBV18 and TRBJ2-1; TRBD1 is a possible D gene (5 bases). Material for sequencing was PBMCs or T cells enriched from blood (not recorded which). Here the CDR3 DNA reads TGTGCCAGCTCACCTGCAGGGATTTCCTACAATGAGCAGTTCTTC. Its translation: CASSPAGISYNEQFF. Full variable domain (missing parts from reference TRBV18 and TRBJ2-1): NAGVMQNPRHLVRRRGQEARLRCSPMKGHSHVYWYRQLPEEGLKFMVYLQKENIIDESGMPKERFSAEFPKEGPSILRIQQVVRGDSAAYFCASSPAGISYNEQFFGPGTRLTVL.